This passage covers 3 T cell receptor beta chains from one sample sequenced in a study of blood T cell repertoires in COVID-19 (TCRdb year 2020). The library was built by means of the immunoSEQ multiplex PCR assay. In TCRdb, the immuneACCESS table is reduced to in-frame sequences with V and J assigned. These tables do not hold every clone; where another copy was compared, an unresolved V gene accounts for under half, and the others remain unexplained. The sample table contains approximately 24,000 clones; only one count was recorded for around 88% of them. The ten largest clones take up roughly 17% of the sample. The sequenced material came from peripheral blood. All receptors derive from a man aged 70-80 years with acute or convalescent COVID-19.

The rearrangement uses TRBV29-1 and TRBJ2-1, with D perhaps TRBD2 (6 bases). The CDR3 is 11 amino acids. V was clipped by 5 bases and J by 8 bases, with 10 bases between them. From germline, CDR1 is SQVTM and CDR2 ANQGSEA. CDR3: CSVLWRDEQFF. As DNA, the CDR3 is TGCAGCGTTCTTTGGAGGGATGAGCAGTTCTTC.

V usage is TRBV30 and J usage is TRBJ1-1; D perhaps matches TRBD1 (6 bases). V shed 5 bases and J shed 1 base, with 11 bases lying between them. There are 13 residues in the CDR3. CDR1 and CDR2 from the germline V gene are GTSNPN and SVGIG (reference sequence). Written as DNA, the CDR3 is TGTGCCTGGGGTTTACAGGGGAACACTGAAGCTTTCTTT. Protein sequence: CAWGLQGNTEAFF.

This chain joins TRBV5-4 and TRBJ1-1; D perhaps matches TRBD1 (6 bases). Germline values: CDR1 SGHNT, CDR2 YYREEE (reference sequence). CDR3 length: 14 amino acids. The V and J ends lost 4 bases and 1 base respectively, with 11 bases between them. This chain's CDR3 is CASSPQGRNTEAFF. The CDR3 region has the DNA TGTGCCAGCAGCCCTCAGGGGAGGAACACTGAAGCTTTCTTT.